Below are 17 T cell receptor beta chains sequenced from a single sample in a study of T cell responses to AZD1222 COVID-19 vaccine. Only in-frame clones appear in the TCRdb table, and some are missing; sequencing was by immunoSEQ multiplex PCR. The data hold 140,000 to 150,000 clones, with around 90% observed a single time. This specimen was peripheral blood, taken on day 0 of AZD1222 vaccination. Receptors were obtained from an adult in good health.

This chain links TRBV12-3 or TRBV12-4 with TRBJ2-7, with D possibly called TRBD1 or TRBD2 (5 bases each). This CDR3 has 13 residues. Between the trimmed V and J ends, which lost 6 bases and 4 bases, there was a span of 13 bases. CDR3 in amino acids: CASSPGTGYEQYF. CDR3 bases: TGTGCCAGCAGCCCCGGGACGGGTTACGAGCAGTACTTC.

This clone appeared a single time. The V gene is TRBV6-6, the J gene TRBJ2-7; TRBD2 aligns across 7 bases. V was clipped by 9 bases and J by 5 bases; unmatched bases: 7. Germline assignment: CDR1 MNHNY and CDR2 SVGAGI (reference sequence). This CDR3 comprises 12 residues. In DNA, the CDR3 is TGTGCCAGTTCGCGGGAGCCCCACGAGCAGTACTTC. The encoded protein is CASSREPHEQYF.

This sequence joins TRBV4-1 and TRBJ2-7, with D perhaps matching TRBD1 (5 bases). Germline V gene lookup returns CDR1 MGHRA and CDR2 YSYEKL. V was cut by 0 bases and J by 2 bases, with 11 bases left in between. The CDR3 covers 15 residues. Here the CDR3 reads CASSQDRRGTYEQYF. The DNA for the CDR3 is TGCGCCAGCAGCCAAGATCGTAGGGGAACCTACGAGCAGTACTTC.

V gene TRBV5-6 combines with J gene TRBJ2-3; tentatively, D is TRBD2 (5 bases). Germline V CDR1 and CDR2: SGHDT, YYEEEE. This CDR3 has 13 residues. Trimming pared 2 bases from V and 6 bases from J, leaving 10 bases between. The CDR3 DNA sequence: TGTGCCAGCAGCTTACTAGTCGAGGATACGCAGTATTTT. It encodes CASSLLVEDTQYF.

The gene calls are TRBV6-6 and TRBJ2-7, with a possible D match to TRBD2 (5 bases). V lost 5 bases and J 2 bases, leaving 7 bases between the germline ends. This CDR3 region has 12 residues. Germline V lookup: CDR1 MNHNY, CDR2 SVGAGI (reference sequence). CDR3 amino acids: CASSAGPYEQYF. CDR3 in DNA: TGTGCCAGCAGTGCGGGCCCCTACGAGCAGTACTTC.

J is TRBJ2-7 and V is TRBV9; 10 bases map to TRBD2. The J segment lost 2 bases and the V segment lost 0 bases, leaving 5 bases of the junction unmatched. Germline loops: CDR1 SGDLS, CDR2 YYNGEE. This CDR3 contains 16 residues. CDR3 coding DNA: TGTGCCAGCAGCGTAGGACCCAGCGGGGGGGCCTACGAGCAGTACTTC. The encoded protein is CASSVGPSGGAYEQYF.

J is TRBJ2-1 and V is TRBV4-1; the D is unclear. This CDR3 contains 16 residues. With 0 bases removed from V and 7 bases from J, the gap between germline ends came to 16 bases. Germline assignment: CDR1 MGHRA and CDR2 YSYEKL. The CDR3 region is CASSQDPISGLNEQFF. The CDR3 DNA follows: TGCGCCAGCAGCCAAGATCCGATTAGTGGGTTGAATGAGCAGTTCTTC.

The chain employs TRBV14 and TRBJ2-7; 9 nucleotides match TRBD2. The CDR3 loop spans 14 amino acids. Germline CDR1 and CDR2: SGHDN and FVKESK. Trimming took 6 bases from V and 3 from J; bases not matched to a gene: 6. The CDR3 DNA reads TGTGCCAGCAGTCGTAGCGGGAGAAGCTACGAGCAGTACTTC. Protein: CASSRSGRSYEQYF. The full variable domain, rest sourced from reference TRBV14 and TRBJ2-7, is EAGVTQFPSHSVIEKGQTVTLRCDPISGHDNLYWYRRVMGKEIKFLLHFVKESKQDESGMPNNRFLAERTGGTYSTLKVQPAELEDSGVYFCASSRSGRSYEQYFGPGTRLTVT.

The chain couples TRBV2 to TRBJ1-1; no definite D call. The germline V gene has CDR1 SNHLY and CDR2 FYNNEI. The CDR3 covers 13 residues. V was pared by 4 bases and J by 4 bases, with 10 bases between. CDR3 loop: CASSANWGTEAFF. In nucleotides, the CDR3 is TGTGCCAGCAGTGCCAATTGGGGCACTGAAGCTTTCTTT. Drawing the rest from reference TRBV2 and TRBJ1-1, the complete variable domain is EPEVTQTPSHQVTQMGQEVILRCVPISNHLYFYWYRQILGQKVEFLVSFYNNEISEKSEIFDDQFSVERPDGSNFTLKIRSTKLEDSAMYFCASSANWGTEAFFGQGTRLTVV.

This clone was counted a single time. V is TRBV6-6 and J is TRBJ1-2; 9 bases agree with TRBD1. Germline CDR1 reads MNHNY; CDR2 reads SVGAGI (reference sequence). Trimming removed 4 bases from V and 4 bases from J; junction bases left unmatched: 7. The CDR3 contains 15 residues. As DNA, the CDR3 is TGTGCCAGCAGTTCTCCGGGACAGGGAGTCTATGGCTACACCTTC. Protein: CASSSPGQGVYGYTF.

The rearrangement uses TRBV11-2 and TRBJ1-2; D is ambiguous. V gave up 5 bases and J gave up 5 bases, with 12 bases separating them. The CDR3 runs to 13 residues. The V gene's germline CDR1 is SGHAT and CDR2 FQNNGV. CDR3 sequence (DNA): TGTGCCAGCAGCGAAGTGAGGGTATATGGCTACACCTTC. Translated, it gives CASSEVRVYGYTF.

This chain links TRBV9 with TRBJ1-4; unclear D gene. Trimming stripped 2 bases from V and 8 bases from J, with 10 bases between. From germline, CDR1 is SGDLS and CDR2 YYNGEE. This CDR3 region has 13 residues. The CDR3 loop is CASSVSGGEKLFF. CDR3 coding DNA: TGTGCCAGCAGCGTTTCGGGAGGAGAAAAACTGTTTTTT.

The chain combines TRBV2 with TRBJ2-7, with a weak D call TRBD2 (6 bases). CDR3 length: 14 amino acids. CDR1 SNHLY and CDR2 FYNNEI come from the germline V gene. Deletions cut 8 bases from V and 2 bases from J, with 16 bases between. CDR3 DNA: TGTGCCAGCGCGGGGCCCCCACTAACCTACGAGCAGTACTTC. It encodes CASAGPPLTYEQYF. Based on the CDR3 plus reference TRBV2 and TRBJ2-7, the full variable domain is EPEVTQTPSHQVTQMGQEVILRCVPISNHLYFYWYRQILGQKVEFLVSFYNNEISEKSEIFDDQFSVERPDGSNFTLKIRSTKLEDSAMYFCASAGPPLTYEQYFGPGTRLTVT.

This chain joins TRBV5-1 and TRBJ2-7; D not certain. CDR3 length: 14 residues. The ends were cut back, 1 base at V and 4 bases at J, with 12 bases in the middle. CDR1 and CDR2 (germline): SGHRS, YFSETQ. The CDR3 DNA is TGCGCCAGCAGCTTGTTAGGGTTTGCTTACGAGCAGTACTTC. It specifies CASSLLGFAYEQYF.

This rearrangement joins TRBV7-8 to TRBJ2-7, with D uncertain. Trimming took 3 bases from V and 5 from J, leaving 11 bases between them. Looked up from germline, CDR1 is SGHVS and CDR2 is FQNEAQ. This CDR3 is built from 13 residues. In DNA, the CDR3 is TGTGCCAGCAGCTTGAATCCCGCGAACGAGCAGTACTTC. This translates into CASSLNPANEQYF.

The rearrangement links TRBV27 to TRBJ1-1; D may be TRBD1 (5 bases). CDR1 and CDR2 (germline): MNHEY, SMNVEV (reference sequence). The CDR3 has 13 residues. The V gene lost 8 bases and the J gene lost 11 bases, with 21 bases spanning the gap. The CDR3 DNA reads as TGTGCCAGCCATATGGGGGGGGACGAGCGTGCTTTCTTT. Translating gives CASHMGGDERAFF.

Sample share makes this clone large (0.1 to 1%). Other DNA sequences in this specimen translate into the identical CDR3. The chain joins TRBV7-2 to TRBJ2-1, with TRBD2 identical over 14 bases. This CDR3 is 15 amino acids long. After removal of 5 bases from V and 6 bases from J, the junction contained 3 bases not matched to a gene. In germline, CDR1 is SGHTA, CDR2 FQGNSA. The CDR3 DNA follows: TGTGCCAGCAGCCAGGGACTAGCGGGGGCCAATGAGCAGTTCTTC. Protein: CASSQGLAGANEQFF.